The 22 T cell receptor beta chains presented below share a single source sample, sequenced in a study of spatial heterogeneity in lung cancer. The time point: sample taken at primary tumor resection. TCRdb called the 5' RACE reads again in MiXCR, with one record for every CDR3 protein. The sample records some 39,000 distinct CDR3 sequences, almost 7% being singletons. Sample: PBMCs, taken at surgery. All receptors come from a female donor with early-stage non-small cell lung cancer.

There are many counts of this clonotype. This sequence joins TRBV7-2 and TRBJ2-2; the D gene is possibly TRBD1 (6 bases). The CDR3 sequence is 17 residues long. The germline V gene encodes CDR1 SGHTA and CDR2 FQGNSA. V was trimmed by 5 bases and J by 5 bases, leaving 21 bases between them. CDR3 coding DNA: TGTGCCAGCAGCCCTCCTCCACAGGGTTTTTCAACCGGGGAGCTGTTTTTT. Encoded protein: CASSPPPQGFSTGELFF.

V gene TRBV5-1 combines with J gene TRBJ1-5; no clear D. From germline, CDR1 is SGHRS and CDR2 YFSETQ. CDR3 length: 14 amino acids. Trimming stripped 4 bases from V and 5 bases from J, with 13 bases between. The CDR3 reads CASSPDRWDQPQHF. In nucleotides, the CDR3 is TGCGCCAGCAGCCCGGACCGGTGGGATCAGCCCCAGCATTTT.

This clonotype was counted ten times or more. The chain joins TRBV20-1 to TRBJ1-5; 8 nucleotides align to TRBD1. J gave up 5 bases and V 0 bases, and 9 bases lay outside the gene matches. Germline V lookup: CDR1 DFQATT, CDR2 SNEGSKA (reference sequence). The CDR3 is 16 amino acids. The CDR3 loop is CSARDRRQGMDQPQHF. Written as DNA, the CDR3 is TGCAGTGCTAGAGACCGTAGACAGGGGATGGATCAGCCCCAGCATTTT.

In this sample, this clonotype turned up many times. The J gene is TRBJ1-5, the V gene TRBV10-3; unclear D gene. CDR1 and CDR2 from the germline V gene are ENHRY and SYGVKD. V was pared by 5 bases and J by 4 bases, with 6 bases between. The CDR3 consists of 12 residues. As DNA, the CDR3 is TGTGCCATCAGTACGGGGAATCAGCCCCAGCATTTT. Translation gives CAISTGNQPQHF.

CDR3 coding DNA: TGCGCCAGCAGCTTAGGACCCTCTTATGGCTACACCTTC. It translates to CASSLGPSYGYTF. The gene calls are TRBV5-1 and TRBJ1-2, with unresolved D. This CDR3 region has 13 residues. V dropped 2 bases and J dropped 5 bases, with 10 bases sitting between them. Germline assignment: CDR1 SGHRS and CDR2 YFSETQ.

The V and J genes are TRBV3-1 and TRBJ2-7; D is undetermined. V lost 0 bases and J 6 bases, leaving 15 bases between the germline ends. Germline lookup yields CDR1 LGHDT and CDR2 YNNKEL (reference sequence). The CDR3 totals 15 residues. CDR3 in amino acids: CASSQELLVYGEQYF. The CDR3 bases are TGTGCCAGCAGCCAAGAACTCCTAGTCTATGGCGAGCAGTACTTC.

There are many counts of this clonotype. The chain links TRBV4-1 to TRBJ1-6; D is undetermined. V lost 4 bases, J lost 6 bases, and 16 bases lay in between. CDR1 and CDR2 (germline): MGHRA, YSYEKL. The length of the CDR3 is 16 residues. The CDR3 bases are TGCGCCAGCAGCCCAGTACCCATAGAACTTAATTCACCCCTCCACTTT. It specifies CASSPVPIELNSPLHF.

At least ten counts were recorded for this clonotype. The rearrangement joins TRBV7-3 to TRBJ1-5, with a tentative D call TRBD1 (6 bases). There are 13 residues in the CDR3. Trimming took 5 bases from V and 8 from J, leaving 13 bases between them. Germline V gene lookup returns CDR1 SGHTA and CDR2 FQGTGA. This CDR3 is CASSEGGTKPQHF. CDR3 nucleotide sequence: TGTGCCAGCAGCGAGGGGGGAACGAAGCCCCAGCATTTT.

In its sample, this clonotype was seen many times. This chain uses TRBV12-3 or TRBV12-4 with TRBJ1-3; 7 bases are shared with TRBD1. CDR3 length equals 13 residues. Unmatched junction bases numbered 3, after V lost 6 bases and J lost 4 bases. CDR3 nucleotide sequence: TGTGCCAGCAGGGCAGGGGGGGGAAACACCATATATTTT. Amino acids: CASRAGGGNTIYF.

This clonotype was seen a few times. This sequence joins TRBV25-1 and TRBJ2-3, with TRBD2 identical over 12 bases. The CDR3 covers 17 residues. The trim removed 4 bases at V and 0 bases at J, leaving 5 bases unmatched. Germline V gene lookup returns CDR1 MGHDK and CDR2 SYGVNS. CDR3 in DNA: TGTGCCAGCAGTGCCTTAGGACTAGCGGGGAGCACAGATACGCAGTATTTT. The encoded protein is CASSALGLAGSTDTQYF.

This clonotype was detected many times. The J gene is TRBJ1-1, the V gene TRBV18; TRBD1 matches at 7 bases. CDR1 is KGHSH and CDR2 is LQKENI in the germline V gene. V gave up 0 bases and J gave up 3 bases; unmatched junction bases: 4. The CDR3 runs 15 residues. CDR3 in DNA: TGTGCCAGCTCACCACCGTCCCAGGGGGACACTGAAGCTTTCTTT. Amino acids: CASSPPSQGDTEAFF.

This clonotype showed up many times. The chain joins TRBV29-1 to TRBJ2-2; 12 nucleotides agree with TRBD1. This CDR3 comprises 17 residues. Looked up from germline, CDR1 is SQVTM and CDR2 is ANQGSEA. The J segment lost 0 bases and the V segment lost 6 bases, leaving 8 bases of the junction unmatched. The CDR3 DNA reads as TGCAGCGTCCGTCCCGGGACAGGGGGCGCGAACACCGGGGAGCTGTTTTTT. Translating it yields CSVRPGTGGANTGELFF.

This clonotype was recorded a few times. The V gene is TRBV7-2, the J gene TRBJ2-5, with 11 nucleotides matching TRBD1. This CDR3 is built from 16 residues. V shed 1 base, J shed 1 base, and the junction held 2 bases outside the gene matches. Looked up from germline, CDR1 is SGHTA and CDR2 is FQGNSA. The CDR3 DNA reads TGTGCCAGCAGCTTAGTAGGGACAGGGGGCCAAGAGACCCAGTACTTC. Amino acid sequence: CASSLVGTGGQETQYF.

This clonotype was counted many times. This chain connects TRBV2 to TRBJ2-3; D is tentatively TRBD1 or TRBD2 (5 bases each). Per germline, CDR1 SNHLY and CDR2 FYNNEI. V dropped 6 bases and J dropped 5 bases, with 15 bases sitting between them. The CDR3 loop spans 14 amino acids. The CDR3 loop reads CASREGKGRDTQYF. The DNA for the CDR3 is TGTGCCAGCAGAGAGGGGAAGGGGCGAGATACGCAGTATTTT.

This clonotype appeared a few times. V gene TRBV6-1 combines with J gene TRBJ2-5, with TRBD1 matching 9 bases. This CDR3 has 14 residues. From germline, CDR1 is MNHNS and CDR2 SASEGT. V was clipped by 5 bases and J by 2 bases; unmatched bases: 3. The CDR3 DNA sequence: TGTGCCAGCAGTATCGACAGGGGGCAAGAGACCCAGTACTTC. This gives the protein CASSIDRGQETQYF.

This clonotype was counted ten times or more. This rearrangement joins TRBV20-1 to TRBJ1-1; D gene uncertain. Trimming took off 0 bases at V and 0 bases at J, with 11 bases between the two ends. The CDR3 loop spans 15 amino acids. Germline V gene sequence: CDR1 DFQATT, CDR2 SNEGSKA (reference sequence). DNA of the CDR3: TGCAGTGCTAGAGATGTTAAAAACATGAACACTGAAGCTTTCTTT. It codes for CSARDVKNMNTEAFF.

This clonotype was seen repeatedly, ten times or more. The chain carries TRBV5-1 and TRBJ2-5; 7 bases line up with TRBD1. With V trimmed by 0 bases and J by 0 bases, 2 bases remained unmatched. Germline V gene lookup returns CDR1 SGHRS and CDR2 YFSETQ. The CDR3 extends over 15 amino acids. The DNA of the CDR3 is TGCGCCAGCAGCTTGGGAGACAGGGACCAAGAGACCCAGTACTTC. This codes for CASSLGDRDQETQYF. Based on the CDR3 plus reference TRBV5-1 and TRBJ2-5, the full variable domain is KAGVTQTPRYLIKTRGQQVTLSCSPISGHRSVSWYQQTPGQGLQFLFEYFSETQRNKGNFPGRFSGRQFSNSRSEMNVSTLELGDSALYLCASSLGDRDQETQYFGPGTRLLVL.

V usage is TRBV12-3 or TRBV12-4 and J usage is TRBJ1-6; 7 bases agree with TRBD1. V lost 5 bases to trimming and J lost 6 bases; unmatched junction nucleotides: 4. This CDR3 is 14 amino acids long. This chain's CDR3 is CASSAGTVNSPLHF. The DNA of the CDR3 is TGTGCCAGCAGTGCCGGGACAGTTAATTCACCCCTCCACTTT.

This clonotype was counted at least ten times. V gene TRBV20-1 combines with J gene TRBJ2-3, with D unclear. This CDR3 is built from 11 residues. Germline CDR1 is DFQATT and CDR2 is SNEGSKA (reference sequence). V was clipped by 6 bases and J by 5 bases, with 9 bases between them. CDR3: CSAVTGDTQYF. In DNA form, the CDR3 reads TGCAGTGCGGTGACGGGAGATACGCAGTATTTT.

The J gene is TRBJ2-1, the V gene TRBV5-1; 8 bases match TRBD1. This CDR3 has 17 residues. Germline V CDR1 and CDR2: SGHRS, YFSETQ. J was trimmed by 7 bases and V by 2 bases; bases with no gene match: 14. The chain's CDR3 is CASSFLGQGPRENEQFF. Here the CDR3 DNA reads TGCGCCAGCAGCTTCCTTGGACAGGGCCCGAGGGAGAATGAGCAGTTCTTC. Based on the CDR3 plus reference TRBV5-1 and TRBJ2-1, the full variable domain is KAGVTQTPRYLIKTRGQQVTLSCSPISGHRSVSWYQQTPGQGLQFLFEYFSETQRNKGNFPGRFSGRQFSNSRSEMNVSTLELGDSALYLCASSFLGQGPRENEQFFGPGTRLTVL.

The CDR3, as DNA: TGCGCCAGCATATCGGCCGAAGTGGGCAGTTTTTACGAGGAGCAGTACTTC. This codes for CASISAEVGSFYEEQYF. This chain connects TRBV23-1 to TRBJ2-7, with D unclear. TRBV23-1 counts as an open reading frame of uncertain function. Trimming removed 7 bases at V and 7 bases at J, with 29 bases between. This CDR3 spans 17 amino acids.

This clonotype appeared many times. This rearrangement joins TRBV12-3 or TRBV12-4 to TRBJ1-2; D perhaps matches TRBD1 (5 bases). The CDR3 spans 14 residues. Trimming left V 7 bases short and J 8 bases short, with 20 bases between. The CDR3 spells CASTWGAGPGGYTF. The CDR3 coding sequence is TGTGCCAGCACCTGGGGAGCAGGGCCCGGAGGCTACACCTTC.